One and the same sample provided the 15 T cell receptor beta chains below, sequenced in a study of neurological immune-mediated disorders. TCRdb re-analysed the 5' RACE reads in MiXCR, keeping a single row per CDR3 protein. Among 60,000 to 90,000 distinct CDR3 sequences listed, about 9.4% were seen once. Time point defined: longitudinal time-point 1 (baseline). Sample: PBMCs. These TCRs come from a man younger than 40 in good health.

In this sample, this clonotype turned up many times. The chain links TRBV7-2 to TRBJ2-2, with TRBD2 identical over 9 bases. The germline V gene has CDR1 SGHTA and CDR2 FQGNSA. Trimming cost V 5 bases and J 5 bases; bases outside gene matches: 12. The length of the CDR3 is 17 residues. The CDR3 loop is CASSQPYLAGFTGELFF. For the CDR3, the DNA is TGTGCCAGCAGCCAACCGTATCTAGCGGGGTTTACCGGGGAGCTGTTTTTT.

This clonotype has a count of ten or more. One end of the junction is discordant with germline, which a read error may explain. V and J are TRBV12-3 or TRBV12-4 and TRBJ2-5, with D perhaps being TRBD1 or TRBD2 (5 bases each). This CDR3 spans 13 amino acids. CDR3 region: CASGSGAQGTQYF. CDR3 bases: TGTGCCAGCGGCTCCGGGGCCCAAGGGACCCAGTACTTC.

Ten or more counts support this clonotype. V is TRBV29-1 and J is TRBJ1-4; possibly TRBD1 for D (6 bases). The CDR3 covers 15 residues. Germline V gene lookup returns CDR1 SQVTM and CDR2 ANQGSEA. V was shortened by 7 bases and J by 8 bases, with 23 bases between the two germline ends. Here the CDR3 reads CSATGSSAGGEKLFF. The CDR3 region has the DNA TGCAGCGCCACAGGGTCTAGTGCTGGGGGCGAAAAACTGTTTTTT.

This clonotype was recorded at least ten times. The rearrangement uses TRBV20-1 and TRBJ2-2, with TRBD2 matching over 7 bases. CDR1 DFQATT and CDR2 SNEGSKA come from the germline V gene (reference sequence). J was trimmed by 4 bases and V by 0 bases; bases with no gene match: 8. This CDR3 spans 16 amino acids. The CDR3 sequence is CSARDYRAGSTGELFF. The CDR3 DNA reads TGCAGTGCTAGAGATTACCGAGCGGGAAGCACCGGGGAGCTGTTTTTT.

This clonotype was observed a few times. The rearrangement links TRBV5-1 to TRBJ2-3, with 10 bases lining up with TRBD2. The V and J ends lost 8 bases and 3 bases, in that order; junction bases with no gene match: 9. Germline loops: CDR1 SGHRS, CDR2 YFSETQ. This CDR3 contains 15 residues. This CDR3 is CASKPGLAWTDTQYF. Here the CDR3 DNA reads TGCGCCAGTAAACCGGGACTAGCGTGGACAGATACGCAGTATTTT.

This clonotype was observed many times. The chain carries TRBV7-2 and TRBJ2-7; D is unresolved. V dropped 2 bases and J dropped 0 bases, with 2 bases sitting between them. CDR3 length: 12 residues. CDR1 is SGHTA, CDR2 FQGNSA, per germline. CDR3 in DNA: TGTGCCAGCAGCTTATACTCCTACGAGCAGTACTTC. Its translation is CASSLYSYEQYF.

This clonotype has ten or more counts. CDR3 sequence: CSAEQGQDTQYF. CDR3 sequence (DNA): TGCAGCGCAGAGCAGGGCCAAGATACGCAGTATTTT. The genes are TRBV29-1 and TRBJ2-3; D perhaps matches TRBD1 (5 bases). This CDR3 has 12 residues. Trimming shortened V by 7 bases and J by 5 bases, and 13 bases separated the two germline ends. Germline lookup yields CDR1 SQVTM and CDR2 ANQGSEA.

The chain employs TRBV5-5 and TRBJ2-1; no clear D. Between the trimmed V and J ends, which lost 5 bases and 8 bases, there was a span of 14 bases. The CDR3 sequence is 13 residues long. Germline CDR1 SGHKS, CDR2 YYEKEE (reference sequence). The CDR3 nucleotides are TGTGCCAGCAGTATTTACTCGGCCGATGAGCAGTTCTTC. It is translated as CASSIYSADEQFF.

This clonotype was counted at least ten times. The chain is built from TRBV12-3 or TRBV12-4 and TRBJ2-1; 7 bases line up with TRBD1. The V segment lost 6 bases and the J segment 7 bases; nucleotides outside the gene matches: 9. The CDR3 has 14 amino acids. CDR3 residues: CASSERTGANEQFF. In DNA form, the CDR3 reads TGTGCCAGCAGCGAAAGGACAGGCGCTAATGAGCAGTTCTTC.

This clonotype showed up many times. The gene calls are TRBV28 and TRBJ2-3; perhaps TRBD2 as D (6 bases). Germline V CDR1 and CDR2: MDHEN, SYDVKM. CDR3 length: 14 amino acids. V lost 6 bases to trimming and J lost 1 base, with 11 bases between them. CDR3 in amino acids: CASRESSGTDTQYF. CDR3 DNA: TGTGCCAGCAGAGAGTCTAGCGGCACAGATACGCAGTATTTT.

Many counts were recorded for this clonotype. V is TRBV10-3 and J is TRBJ1-1, with 9 nucleotides matching TRBD1. CDR1 and CDR2 from the germline V gene are ENHRY and SYGVKD. The CDR3 is 14 amino acids. Trimming took 0 bases from V and 5 from J; bases not matched to a gene: 1. DNA for the CDR3: TGTGCCATCAGTGAGTCGACAGGGGGGACTGAAGCTTTCTTT. Its translation: CAISESTGGTEAFF.

This clonotype has ten or more counts. The chain combines TRBV5-5 with TRBJ2-7; 8 positions match TRBD1. The length of the CDR3 is 14 residues. Germline loops: CDR1 SGHKS, CDR2 YYEKEE (reference sequence). Trimming at V came to 4 bases and at J to 2 bases, leaving 5 bases not matched to a gene. In DNA, the CDR3 is TGTGCCAGCAGCGTATCGGGACAGGCCTACGAGCAGTACTTC. Translation: CASSVSGQAYEQYF.

This clonotype was recorded many times. The chain links TRBV6-4 to TRBJ1-1; no clear D. V was clipped by 4 bases and J by 1 base, with 7 bases between them. CDR3 length equals 13 residues. Per the germline V gene, CDR1 is MRHNA and CDR2 is SNTAGT. The CDR3 is CASSVMPNTEAFF. DNA of the CDR3: TGTGCCAGCAGTGTGATGCCGAACACTGAAGCTTTCTTT.

A word on this clonotype: Because the CDR3 is missing its conserved closing phenylalanine or tryptophan, this is likely a read error. This chain uses TRBV9 with TRBJ2-5; the D gene could be TRBD1 or TRBD2 (6 bases each). The V and J ends lost 0 bases and 2 bases respectively, with 14 bases between them. Germline assignment: CDR1 SGDLS and CDR2 YYNGEE. The CDR3 totals 16 residues. DNA of the CDR3: TGTGCCAGCAGCGTAGAGGGGGGAGCGGATCAAGAGACCCAGTACCTC. Its protein product is CASSVEGGADQETQYL.

This clonotype was picked up many times. The chain carries TRBV10-3 and TRBJ2-1; 9 bases line up with TRBD2. CDR3 length equals 16 residues. CDR1 and CDR2 from the germline V gene are ENHRY and SYGVKD. V dropped 0 bases and J dropped 3; count of bases not matched to a gene: 3. The CDR3 DNA is TGTGCCATCAGTGAGTCGGGCGGGAGGGGCTACAATGAGCAGTTCTTC. It specifies CAISESGGRGYNEQFF.